This TCR beta chain stems from a study of post-analysis software for immune sequencing data (dated by TCRdb to about 2015). About the study as a whole: Recorded disease courses included relapsing-remitting, secondary progressive and progressive-relapsing multiple sclerosis, with some patients lacking subtype annotation. Patient repertoires were compared against ten to twelve previously published healthy control repertoires from donors aged roughly 6 to 25 years. A subset of samples was prepared in parallel using single-end sample barcoding, then pooled and co-amplified after Illumina adapter ligation. General conclusions and limits of the study: Direct clustering with F measure revealed strong co-clustering of samples prepared in the same batch, which led to a batch-effect correction. The multiple sclerosis patient group was slightly younger than the control group. Compared with controls, multiple sclerosis patients had significantly lower normalized Chao1 diversity, a finding suggesting substantial peripheral T-cell clonal expansion. Significantly higher frequencies in patients than in controls were found for about 5 TRBV segments, including TRBV5-6, TRBV5-1 and TRBV20-1.

To demonstrate the VDJtools post-analysis software, the study profiled TCR beta repertoires from the peripheral blood of some 13 young patients with multiple sclerosis. The multiple sclerosis patients were children and adolescents between roughly 6 and 16 years of age. As to this clonotype: Its recognized antigen is unknown. Per-nucleotide qualities are absent, and no much larger clonotype sits a single base away.

The CDR3 holds 15 amino acids from the cysteine to the phenylalanine. The sequence is cut down to CDR3 DNA, 45 bases in frame from base 1. For CDR1 and CDR2, the germline V gene (reference sequence) lists LNHNV and YYDKDF. Germline trimming amounts to 5 bases on V and 6 bases on J, with 9 as the count of junction bases outside the gene matches. Library preparation employed PCR. Sequencing relied on an Illumina HiSeq 2500. To reduce PCR and sequencing biases, unique molecular identifiers were incorporated into the TCR beta cDNA libraries. Roughly 500,000 cDNA molecules were obtained per 1 to 10 million input T cells, so each molecule approximated one T cell. The patient libraries were prepared and sequenced using the same protocol as the earlier healthy control dataset. Samples belonging to the same batch were prepared together, multiplexed and sequenced on a shared HiSeq lane. The source study handled its data this way. Raw barcoded reads were processed with MIGEC, and single-read molecular identifier groups were discarded before consensus assembly and CDR3 extraction. Clonotype tables were post-analysed with VDJtools, and diversity was normalized by down-sampling all datasets to the smallest sample size. In repertoire overlap clustering, CDR3 amino acid sequences, but not nucleotide sequences, were matched to correct batch-related cross-sample contamination. TCRdb took the public reads, trimmed them with fastp at Q25, ran MiXCR for clone calling and kept in-frame beta chains. Every CDR3 protein is listed once, alongside the most common genes and DNA of its rows. The V and J calls here are based on TCRdb, not the publication. Here the sample has a few hundred thousand distinct CDR3 sequences; less than 40% occur a single time. The ten largest clones capture under 5.5% of the sample.

The chain employs TRBV15 and TRBJ2-4; TRBD1 fits 8 bases in the junction. The TCR originated in a girl aged 5-17 years with multiple sclerosis. Specimen: blood. The DNA is as follows: TGTGCCACCAGCGCAGGACAGGGAGGAAGAAACATTCAGTACTTC. This is translated as CATSAGQGGRNIQYF.